This T cell receptor beta chain was observed in a study of cytomegalovirus exposure and HLA in healthy donors. Study observations and caveats: Some segments of the V type, notably TRBV6-2 and TRBV6-3, were excluded as indistinguishable. Across all donors, roughly uniform sequencing depth was an assumption of the presence/absence analyses. TCR beta sequences reportedly predicted the HLA-A and HLA-B alleles of most subjects accurately.

A multiplex PCR was run with 60 Vbeta primers and 13 Jbeta primers. Here immunoSEQ multiplex PCR was the method, and the copy in TCRdb shows in-frame clones only, minus some. The data contain 100,000 to 130,000 clones, 82% of them seen just once; the ten biggest clones take up approximately 2.5%. Germline trimming cut 2 bases from V and 2 bases from J; bases unmatched to any gene: 8. Germline-derived CDR1 and CDR2 are MNHEY and SMNVEV (reference sequence). The CDR3 totals 18 residues. This clone was observed a single time. Its antigen is currently unknown. The specimen was PBMCs. This sequence joins TRBV27 and TRBJ2-7; TRBD2 matches 14 bases. The clonotype comes from a man between 25 and 39 years old in good health and CMV-seropositive. The CDR3 loop reads CASSLIGLAGGNAYEQYF. DNA for the CDR3: TGTGCCAGCAGTTTAATAGGACTAGCGGGGGGTAATGCCTACGAGCAGTACTTC.